The rows below give T cell receptor beta chains drawn from one sample of a study of identical twins. TCRdb reprocessed the 5' RACE reads with MiXCR, giving one entry per CDR3 protein. The sample shows under 900,000 distinct CDR3 sequences, 9% to 15% of them seen only once. The sample was also linked to a second study, of yellow fever vaccine responses in identical twins.

The sequenced sample was PBMCs. The receptors originated from a woman between 18 and 30 years old in good health. Each CDR3 is given with its conserved first and last residue. Fields, in order: D gene, clone size, CDR3 length, V gene, J gene, CDR3 DNA, CDR3 protein. A D gene is named only where the DNA matches it firmly. The listing skips clone size in some rows; elsewhere it reads once, few, many or a size class.

TRBD2	many	15	TRBV7-2	TRBJ2-5	TGTGCCAGCAGCTTAGCCGGACTAGCGGGAGAGACCCAGTACTTC	CASSLAGLAGETQYF
TRBD1	.	13	TRBV5-1	TRBJ1-1	TGCGCCAGCGGACAGGGGGCGAACACTGAAGCTTTCTTT	CASGQGANTEAFF
.	.	17	TRBV5-1	TRBJ2-3	TGCGCCAGCAGTACGACGGCGGGGATCAGGGGATCAGATACGCAGTATTTT	CASSTTAGIRGSDTQYF
.	.	16	TRBV19	TRBJ2-5	TGTGCCAGTAGTATGGGCGGGACGTACTACCAAGAGACCCAGTACTTC	CASSMGGTYYQETQYF
.	.	11	TRBV6-5	TRBJ2-7	TGTGCCAGCAGCACAGGGTTCGAGCAGTACTTC	CASSTGFEQYF
.	.	14	TRBV2	TRBJ1-1	TGTGCCAGCGCACGCGCCGGGGGCGACACTGAAGCTTTCTTT	CASARAGGDTEAFF
.	.	16	TRBV25-1	TRBJ2-6	TGTGCCAGCAGAAGTTTGACGACGGCTGGGGCCAACGTCCTGACTTTC	CASRSLTTAGANVLTF
.	.	15	TRBV6-5	TRBJ1-5	TGTGCCAGCAGTTTTGGCAGGGAAAGCAATCAGCCCCAGCATTTT	CASSFGRESNQPQHF
.	few	13	TRBV12-3/TRBV12-4	TRBJ2-5	TGTGCCAGCAATGACGGAGGACCGGAGACCCAGTACTTC	CASNDGGPETQYF
.	many	14	TRBV2	TRBJ2-3	TGTGCCAGCAGTGCAACGTCTAGCACAGATACGCAGTATTTT	CASSATSSTDTQYF
TRBD1	few	15	TRBV9	TRBJ1-2	TGTGCCAGCAGCGTCAACAGGGGGACATCCTATGGCTACACCTTC	CASSVNRGTSYGYTF
.	.	15	TRBV3-1	TRBJ2-7	TGTGCCAGCAGCCTAACCCCCGGGGGGCTTGGCGAGCAGTACTTC	CASSLTPGGLGEQYF
.	few	14	TRBV4-1	TRBJ1-1	TGCGCCAGCAGCCAAGGCTACAGCGGAGGTGAAGCTTTCTTT	CASSQGYSGGEAFF
.	many	16	TRBV5-1	TRBJ2-2	TGCGCCAGCAGCTTAGCAGACAGCTCGAACACCGGGGAGCTGTTTTTT	CASSLADSSNTGELFF
.	.	16	TRBV5-1	TRBJ2-1	TGCGCCAGCAGCCCTCAACGGGGGCGAGATTACAATGAGCAGTTCTTC	CASSPQRGRDYNEQFF
.	few	17	TRBV7-9	TRBJ2-3	TGTGCCAGCAGCTTGGAACCCGCCAGCGTATTCACAGATACGCAGTATTTT	CASSLEPASVFTDTQYF
TRBD1	few	15	TRBV28	TRBJ1-5	TGTGCCAGCAGACCCTCGACAGGGGGCAATCAGCCCCAGCATTTT	CASRPSTGGNQPQHF
.	.	16	TRBV29-1	TRBJ2-1	TGCAGCGTTGAAGATGGCCCTTTGGTGTTAGGGAATGAGCAGTTCTTC	CSVEDGPLVLGNEQFF
.	.	16	TRBV12-3/TRBV12-4	TRBJ2-1	TGTGCCAGCAGCCCCTTAGAGGGATGGGCCTACAATGAGCAGTTCTTC	CASSPLEGWAYNEQFF
TRBD2	.	13	TRBV7-3	TRBJ2-7	TGTGCCAGCAGCTTCATAGCGGGAGGGGAGCAGTACTTC	CASSFIAGGEQYF
.	few	17	TRBV7-9	TRBJ1-4	TGTGCCAGCAGCTCGCCCTCGGACAGCACAACTAATGAAAAACTGTTTTTT	CASSSPSDSTTNEKLFF
.	few	15	TRBV11-3	TRBJ1-1	TGTGCCAGCAGCTTAGTAGAGGGGGTGAACACTGAAGCTTTCTTT	CASSLVEGVNTEAFF
TRBD2	.	15	TRBV6-1	TRBJ2-7	TGTGCCAGCAGGCCCGGGACTAGCGGGAGCGAAGAGCAGTACTTC	CASRPGTSGSEEQYF
TRBD2	few	17	TRBV28	TRBJ2-3	TGTGCCAGCAGTTTCCCCCTCAAGTGGGGGGGTGTAGATACGCAGTATTTT	CASSFPLKWGGVDTQYF
TRBD1	.	14	TRBV6-1	TRBJ1-4	TGTGCCAGCAGCCTCAGGGGGCAGGGTGAAAAACTGTTTTTT	CASSLRGQGEKLFF
.	few	13	TRBV10-2	TRBJ2-7	TGCGCCAGCAGTGAGGTGACACCCTACGAGCAGTACTTC	CASSEVTPYEQYF
.	.	11	TRBV19	TRBJ2-2	TGTGCCAGTCAGTACACCGGGGAGCTGTTTTTT	CASQYTGELFF
.	.	14	TRBV7-9	TRBJ2-3	TGTGCCAGCAGCCATCCCCTACCCGGAGATACGCAGTATTTT	CASSHPLPGDTQYF
.	.	13	TRBV19	TRBJ2-7	TGTGCCAGTAGACCCGGACTATCCTACGAGCAGTACTTC	CASRPGLSYEQYF
.	.	15	TRBV4-1	TRBJ2-1	TGCGCCAGCAGCCAATCTGTCAGCGCGGGCAATGAGCAGTTCTTC	CASSQSVSAGNEQFF
.	.	14	TRBV7-9	TRBJ2-3	TGTGCCAGCAGCTTAGACAGAGTCACAGATACGCAGTATTTT	CASSLDRVTDTQYF
.	few	16	TRBV4-1	TRBJ2-4	TGCGCCAGCAGCCAAGAGTGGGGACTAGCCAAAAACATTCAGTACTTC	CASSQEWGLAKNIQYF
.	.	16	TRBV5-1	TRBJ1-6	TGCGCCAGCAGCTTGGGACAAGCCCCTAGGGATTCACCCCTCCACTTT	CASSLGQAPRDSPLHF
TRBD1	few	15	TRBV24-1	TRBJ2-1	TGTGCCACCAGTGTGCCGACAGGGGGTTACAATGAGCAGTTCTTC	CATSVPTGGYNEQFF
TRBD2	.	12	TRBV28	TRBJ2-5	TGTGCCAGTTCGACTAGCGAAGAGACCCAGTACTTC	CASSTSEETQYF
.	.	17	TRBV5-1	TRBJ1-3	TGCGCCAGCAGCTTGGTTGAGGGGCGCAGTTCTGGAAACACCATATATTTT	CASSLVEGRSSGNTIYF
.	few	16	TRBV25-1	TRBJ2-7	TGTGCCAGCAGTGAGACCTGGGACACAGATTACTACGAGCAGTACTTC	CASSETWDTDYYEQYF
TRBD1	.	12	TRBV20-1	TRBJ2-2	TGCAGTGCTGGACAGGGTTACGGGGACCTGTTTTTT	CSAGQGYGDLFF
.	.	13	TRBV6-1	TRBJ1-6	TGTGCCAGCAGGGGACTCTATAATTCACCCCTCCACTTT	CASRGLYNSPLHF
.	.	17	TRBV6-1	TRBJ2-1	TGTGCCAGCAGTATCTCCTATGGGGGTGCCTCCTACAATGAGCAGTTCTTC	CASSISYGGASYNEQFF
.	.	14	TRBV20-1	TRBJ2-1	TGCAGTGCTAGATCCCGGACAGAGTACAATGAGCAGTTCTTC	CSARSRTEYNEQFF
.	.	12	TRBV20-1	TRBJ1-1	TGCAGTGCTAGAGACCAAAACACTGAAGCTTTCTTT	CSARDQNTEAFF
.	few	13	TRBV28	TRBJ1-2	TGTGCCAGCAGCCCTCCCGAAGTAGTCGGCTACACCTTC	CASSPPEVVGYTF
TRBD1	.	14	TRBV2	TRBJ2-7	TGTGCCAGCAGTATTCCGGGACAGGGACTCGAGCAGTACTTC	CASSIPGQGLEQYF
.	many	12	TRBV7-9	TRBJ2-1	TGTGCCAGCAGCTCGAGAAGGAATGAGCAGTTCTTC	CASSSRRNEQFF
.	.	14	TRBV7-9	TRBJ2-7	TGTGCCAGCAGCTACAGTGGGGGGTCCGGCGAGCAGTACTTC	CASSYSGGSGEQYF
TRBD1	.	14	TRBV29-1	TRBJ2-1	TGCAGCGCTCGGACAGGGCCACCGGAGAATGAGCAGTTCTTC	CSARTGPPENEQFF
.	.	18	TRBV20-1	TRBJ1-3	TGCAGTGCTAGAGATGAAGGGAGCCACCTTTACTCTGGAAACACCATATATTTT	CSARDEGSHLYSGNTIYF
.	few	15	TRBV2	TRBJ1-4	TGTGCCAGCAGTGGTTCCCCCTGGAAGAATGAAAAACTGTTTTTT	CASSGSPWKNEKLFF
TRBD1	few	17	TRBV24-1	TRBJ2-2	TGTGCCACCAGTGATTTAAAGGACAGGGGAAACACCGGGGAGCTGTTTTTT	CATSDLKDRGNTGELFF
.	.	16	TRBV12-3/TRBV12-4	TRBJ2-1	TGTGCCAGCAGTTTATTGGGGGGGCGATTTTCCAATGAGCAGTTCTTC	CASSLLGGRFSNEQFF
TRBD1	many	15	TRBV7-9	TRBJ1-1	TGTGCCAGCAGCTTCAGACAGGGCCTTAACACTGAAGCTTTCTTT	CASSFRQGLNTEAFF
TRBD2	.	14	TRBV24-1	TRBJ2-5	TGTGCCACCAGCAAGACTAGCGGGGAAGAGACCCAGTACTTC	CATSKTSGEETQYF
.	few	13	TRBV11-3	TRBJ2-2	TGTGCCAGCAGTTACAGTGTGACCGGGGAGCTGTTTTTT	CASSYSVTGELFF